This T cell receptor beta chain was captured by sequencing in a study of shared clonotypes between healthy human individuals (dated by TCRdb to about 2020). Looking at the study overall: Three men and a couple of women, aged 18 to 49 years, made up the cohort. For each donor, three plates each were used for CD4 naive and CD4 memory, two plates were used for CD8 naive, and one plate was used for CD8 memory. The study deeply sequenced blood TCR repertoires of about 5 healthy adults to estimate repertoire size and the extent of clonotype sharing between individuals. To increase sequencing depth and limit assay-specific biases, different laboratories used diverse techniques to prepare libraries and sequence TCR repertoires. Leukapheresis yielded between about 0.94 and 9 billion PBMCs per donor. Results and caveats for the whole study, not just this receptor: Naive subsets generally had larger estimated clonotype richness than memory subsets. Based on pairwise subsampling, the degree of clonotype sharing among donors was expected to be affected by sequencing depth. Because the study included only a small number of donors, the genetic and exposure-history diversity represented was limited. Even with the large sequencing depth, rarefaction of the sorted-subset datasets indicated that sequencing was incomplete. Sharing across a few donors was observed for around 4.8% of naive CD4, less than 4% of naive CD8, around 2.5% of memory CD4, and roughly 0.43% of memory CD8 clonotypes. Clonotypes shared by all four sorted-subset donors showed higher generation probabilities than non-shared clonotypes. Only blood was sampled, and tissue TCR repertoires likely differ from those in blood.

CDR1 and CDR2 were assigned from the germline V gene as SGDLS and YYNGEE. The germline V and J ends show losses of 3 bases and 5 bases respectively, and no gene match explains 4 bases of the junction. CDR3 length: 14 amino acids, cysteine to phenylalanine. Only CDR3 DNA remains: 42 bases, in frame from the first base. CD8 naive samples were obtained by positive selection for CCR7 among CD45RO-negative cells, yielding a CD45RA+CCR7+ population from which TemRA cells were excluded. Healthy HIV-negative adults with no recently reported acute infections or vaccinations were included as donors. Only Caucasian adults living in Nashville, Tennessee, USA were represented among the donors. After blood collection by leukapheresis, PBMCs were isolated using Ficoll-Histopaque density gradient centrifugation and then cryopreserved in the vapor phase of liquid nitrogen. Purity and quantity of every magnetically sorted T cell population were checked by analytical flow cytometry. Genomic DNA was isolated from every sorted fraction and measured by UV absorbance on a Nanodrop 2000c.

TCR CDR3 regions were amplified from genomic DNA by multiplex PCR using the deep immunoSEQ assay. For each cell subset, the extracted genomic DNA was distributed evenly across all wells of several immunoSEQ 96-well plates, and each plate served as one replicate. Each replicate PCR for sorted subsets received around 0.2 ug genomic DNA, equal to about 29,000 T cell genomes. Purified libraries were measured with a Qubit 3.0 fluorometer, size-checked on a Bioanalyzer 2100, and measured again with the KAPA Library Quantification kit. Every immunoSEQ 96-well plate was sequenced on a dedicated single-read 150-cycle Illumina NextSeq 550 flow cell. The original pipeline was this. Because only junctional sequences without quality scores were contained in the immunoSEQ output, filtering matching that applied to full-length reads could not be performed. Sequences were annotated with PyIR, a Python wrapper for IgBLAST v1.9, using IMGT germline references to assign V/J genes and CDR3. Reads were filtered out if the reads had weak V/J assignments (E-value above 1e-6), no CDR3, stop codons, out-of-frame junctions, or ambiguous translated residues. V3J clonotypes were defined as sequences sharing the same inferred V gene, J gene, and CDR3 amino acid sequence. Percentage overlap between repertoires was calculated by dividing the number of shared unique clonotypes by the size of the smaller repertoire. Repertoire richness was assessed with RTK rarefaction, the Chao1 estimator, and Recon v2.1 estimates of unobserved clonotypes. For all TCRbeta clonotypes obtained by the gDNA method from a few donors, generation probabilities were computed with OLGA. TCRdb provides this immuneACCESS table in a form limited to in-frame rearrangements. Some clones are lacking; in checked studies, under half of them reflect an unresolved V gene, and why the rest are absent is not known. V, J and clone size are those of that table, while D and trimming were read from the DNA. This sample holds millions of clones; about 95% were observed only once. The ten largest clones add up to 0.85% to 1.2% of the sample.

Concerning this clone: What antigen it recognizes has not been identified. Base qualities are missing; no much larger clone stands one base away.

Recombination joined TRBV9 with TRBJ2-1; 8 central bases correspond to TRBD1. The TCR was taken from a man younger than 30 in good health. Material: naive CD8+ T cells sorted from blood. The cell subset or site label for this specimen denotes: CD45RA+CCR7+. The CDR3 region has the sequence CASSAEGQDNEQFF. The sequenced DNA: TGTGCCAGCAGCGCAGAGGGACAGGACAATGAGCAGTTCTTC.